The 21 T cell receptor beta chains in this list originate from one sample, sequenced in a study of CD8 T cells in Susac syndrome. RNA amounts of about 0.45 to 1 ug underwent reverse transcription with random hexamers. In TCRdb, the immunoSEQ multiplex PCR reads were re-called with MiXCR into one record per CDR3 protein. The sample gives some 400,000 distinct CDR3 sequences, 85% of which show up once; roughly 0.1% is in the top ten. The material sequenced was CD8+ T cells from PBMCs. The receptors here all came from a human donor with multiple sclerosis.

The chain has TRBV6-2 or TRBV6-3 and TRBJ2-3; D unresolved. Germline values: CDR1 MNHEY, CDR2 SVGEGT. This CDR3 has 15 residues. V lost 6 bases to trimming and J lost 4 bases, with 17 bases between them. CDR3 residues: CASSRTELSPDTQYF. The CDR3 coding sequence is TGTGCCAGCAGCCGTACGGAGTTATCGCCAGATACGCAGTATTTT.

The sample holds one count of this clonotype. V gene TRBV20-1 combines with J gene TRBJ2-7, with D maybe TRBD2 (5 bases). Per germline, CDR1 DFQATT and CDR2 SNEGSKA (reference sequence). V was pared by 3 bases and J by 2 bases, with 11 bases between. The CDR3 is made up of 13 amino acids. The CDR3 DNA sequence: TGCAGTGCTAGGGTGGACTCGACCTACGAGCAGTACTTC. Translated: CSARVDSTYEQYF.

V gene TRBV5-4 combines with J gene TRBJ1-2, with 9 bases matching TRBD1. This CDR3 contains 14 residues. Trimming removed 1 base from V and 8 bases from J; junction bases left unmatched: 6. Germline V CDR1 and CDR2: SGHNT, YYREEE (reference sequence). The CDR3 spells CASSLTGGPEGYTF. DNA for the CDR3: TGTGCCAGCAGCTTGACAGGGGGCCCGGAAGGCTACACCTTC.

This chain links TRBV10-2 with TRBJ1-5; possibly TRBD1 for D (6 bases). V was pared by 7 bases and J by 3 bases, with 10 bases between. The CDR3 is made up of 13 amino acids. Germline V gene sequence: CDR1 WSHSY, CDR2 SAAADI. The CDR3 DNA sequence: TGCGCCAGCACCGGACAGCCCAATCAGCCCCAGCATTTT. Translation gives CASTGQPNQPQHF.

V is TRBV5-1 and J is TRBJ1-1; 7 bases line up with TRBD1. The ends lost 4 bases at V and 5 bases at J; junction bases unmatched: 11. This CDR3 is 15 amino acids long. Germline values: CDR1 SGHRS, CDR2 YFSETQ. The CDR3 DNA sequence: TGCGCCAGCAGCGAAGGCACAGGGGAGGGGACTGAAGCTTTCTTT. This encodes CASSEGTGEGTEAFF. Combining the CDR3 with reference TRBV5-1 and TRBJ1-1 gives the whole variable domain KAGVTQTPRYLIKTRGQQVTLSCSPISGHRSVSWYQQTPGQGLQFLFEYFSETQRNKGNFPGRFSGRQFSNSRSEMNVSTLELGDSALYLCASSEGTGEGTEAFFGQGTRLTVV.

The V and J genes are TRBV7-9 and TRBJ2-7, with TRBD2 as a possible D gene (5 bases). Germline CDR1 SEHNR, CDR2 FQNEAQ (reference sequence). The CDR3 sequence is 13 residues long. V lost 5 bases and J 3 bases, leaving 11 bases between the germline ends. The CDR3 DNA follows: TGTGCCAGCAGCCCTGAGGGCAGCTACGAGCAGTACTTC. It translates to CASSPEGSYEQYF. Complete variable domain (other parts from reference TRBV7-9 and TRBJ2-7): DTGVSQNPRHKITKRGQNVTFRCDPISEHNRLYWYRQTLGQGPEFLTYFQNEAQLEKSRLLSDRFSAERPKGSFSTLEIQRTEQGDSAMYLCASSPEGSYEQYFGPGTRLTVT.

This chain uses TRBV6-1 with TRBJ2-3; D perhaps matches TRBD2 (5 bases). Germline V lookup: CDR1 MNHNS, CDR2 SASEGT. The CDR3 is made up of 15 amino acids. The V end was cut by 7 bases, the J end by 4 bases, with 18 bases between. DNA for the CDR3: TGTGCCAGCACCGGGAACCCTTTCGACCCAGATACGCAGTATTTT. Protein sequence: CASTGNPFDPDTQYF.

The chain couples TRBV5-1 to TRBJ2-1; D not resolved. Germline CDR1 is SGHRS and CDR2 is YFSETQ. This CDR3 contains 14 residues. Trimming removed 4 bases from V and 2 bases from J, with 10 bases in between. The CDR3 coding sequence is TGCGCCAGCAGCAAGGACGAAACCTACAATGAGCAGTTCTTC. Amino acid sequence: CASSKDETYNEQFF.

The chain has TRBV7-8 and TRBJ1-2; no definite D call. V lost 6 bases, J lost 6 bases, and 23 bases lay in between. CDR3 size: 16 residues. Per the germline V gene, CDR1 is SGHVS and CDR2 is FQNEAQ. As DNA, the CDR3 is TGTGCCAGCAGTTTAATGGCCACAAGTCTATTCGATGGCTACACCTTC. The encoded protein is CASSLMATSLFDGYTF.

This chain's CDR3 is CASSFNSDYNEQFF. DNA of the CDR3: TGTGCCAGCAGTTTCAATTCCGACTACAATGAGCAGTTCTTC. This chain uses TRBV27 with TRBJ2-1; D unclear. V gave up 3 bases and J gave up 3 bases, with 9 bases separating them. CDR3 length equals 14 residues. Germline lookup yields CDR1 MNHEY and CDR2 SMNVEV (reference sequence).

The chain uses TRBV4-1 and TRBJ1-2; no firm D call. This CDR3 contains 15 residues. The germline V gene encodes CDR1 MGHRA and CDR2 YSYEKL. Trimming cost V 1 base and J 4 bases, with 13 bases left between them. CDR3 region: CASSQAPAEGYGYTF. CDR3 DNA sequence: TGCGCCAGCAGCCAAGCCCCGGCGGAGGGCTATGGCTACACCTTC.

This clonotype was picked up one time. The V and J genes are TRBV4-1 and TRBJ2-1; D is unresolved. Trimming stripped 4 bases from V and 5 bases from J, with 12 bases between. CDR3 length: 14 residues. Germline assignment: CDR1 MGHRA and CDR2 YSYEKL. DNA for the CDR3: TGCGCCAGCAGCCTGATTCAGACTCACAATGAGCAGTTCTTC. This codes for CASSLIQTHNEQFF.

This clonotype was detected only a few times. V gene TRBV6-2 or TRBV6-3 combines with J gene TRBJ2-7; D is undetermined. Deletions cut 4 bases from V and 5 bases from J, with 6 bases between. CDR1 and CDR2 (germline): MNHEY, SVGEGT. The CDR3 has 11 amino acids. The CDR3 spells CASSWLNEQYF. CDR3 DNA sequence: TGTGCCAGCAGTTGGCTAAACGAGCAGTACTTC.

V usage is TRBV3-1 and J usage is TRBJ2-2, with D unclear. CDR3 length equals 14 residues. Deletions cut 5 bases from V and 4 bases from J, with 11 bases between. Germline lookup yields CDR1 LGHDT and CDR2 YNNKEL (reference sequence). The CDR3 protein is CASSAAWGTGELFF. The DNA of the CDR3 is TGTGCCAGCAGCGCGGCCTGGGGCACCGGGGAGCTGTTTTTT.

V and J are TRBV19 and TRBJ1-1, with 8 nucleotides matching TRBD1. After removal of 6 bases from V and 3 bases from J, the junction contained 6 bases not matched to a gene. This CDR3 contains 14 residues. The germline CDR1 and CDR2 sequences are LNHDA and SQIVND (reference sequence). CDR3 sequence reads: CASRKQGEDTEAFF. Written as DNA, the CDR3 is TGTGCCAGTAGGAAACAGGGGGAGGACACTGAAGCTTTCTTT.

A single count supports this clonotype. The V and J genes are TRBV2 and TRBJ1-1; D unresolved. The CDR3 runs 14 residues. The ends were cut back, 2 bases at V and 0 bases at J, with 7 bases in the middle. The germline V gene has CDR1 SNHLY and CDR2 FYNNEI. The CDR3 reads CASSEQVMNTEAFF. CDR3 DNA sequence: TGTGCCAGCAGTGAACAGGTTATGAACACTGAAGCTTTCTTT.

This clonotype was counted once. The chain couples TRBV9 to TRBJ2-3, with D possibly matching TRBD2 (6 bases). Germline CDR1 is SGDLS and CDR2 is YYNGEE. Between the trimmed V and J ends, which lost 5 bases and 0 bases, there was a span of 13 bases. The CDR3 sequence is 15 residues long. CDR3 sequence: CASRASVGSTDTQYF. CDR3 nucleotides: TGTGCCAGCAGAGCTAGCGTAGGGAGCACAGATACGCAGTATTTT. Together with reference TRBV9 and TRBJ2-3, the CDR3 gives the full variable domain: DSGVTQTPKHLITATGQRVTLRCSPRSGDLSVYWYQQSLDQGLQFLIQYYNGEERAKGNILERFSAQQFPDLHSELNLSSLELGDSALYFCASRASVGSTDTQYFGPGTRLTVL.

J is TRBJ1-4 and V is TRBV19; D is possibly TRBD1 (6 bases). The germline V gene has CDR1 LNHDA and CDR2 SQIVND (reference sequence). This CDR3 comprises 14 residues. Trimming took off 7 bases at V and 14 bases at J, with 23 bases between the two ends. The CDR3 spells CASTGAPENGGLFF. CDR3 in DNA: TGTGCCAGTACAGGGGCACCCGAGAATGGTGGGCTGTTTTTT.

This sequence joins TRBV28 and TRBJ2-1; 9 nucleotides agree with TRBD2. V was pared by 2 bases and J by 8 bases, with 10 bases of the junction left unmatched. This CDR3 comprises 16 residues. CDR1 and CDR2 from the germline V gene are MDHEN and SYDVKM. The CDR3 nucleotides read TGTGCCAGCAGTTTAAGGGGGCGGGAGGGCCTCGATGAGCAGTTCTTC. As protein: CASSLRGREGLDEQFF.

In nucleotides, the CDR3 is TGTGCCAGCAGTTTACCCCGGACAGGGATAACCTACGAGCAGTACTTC. It translates to CASSLPRTGITYEQYF. The chain recombines TRBV28 with TRBJ2-7; 8 bases fit TRBD1. V dropped 2 bases and J dropped 2; count of bases not matched to a gene: 8. CDR1 is MDHEN, CDR2 SYDVKM, per germline. CDR3 length: 16 residues.

The chain is built from TRBV14 and TRBJ1-2, with 11 nucleotides matching TRBD1. This CDR3 has 16 amino acids. Germline CDR1 SGHDN, CDR2 FVKESK. V was clipped by 1 base and J by 4 bases; unmatched bases: 5. The CDR3 coding sequence is TGTGCCAGCAGCCAAGTCGCGGACAGGGGGCCCTATGGCTACACCTTC. Residues: CASSQVADRGPYGYTF.